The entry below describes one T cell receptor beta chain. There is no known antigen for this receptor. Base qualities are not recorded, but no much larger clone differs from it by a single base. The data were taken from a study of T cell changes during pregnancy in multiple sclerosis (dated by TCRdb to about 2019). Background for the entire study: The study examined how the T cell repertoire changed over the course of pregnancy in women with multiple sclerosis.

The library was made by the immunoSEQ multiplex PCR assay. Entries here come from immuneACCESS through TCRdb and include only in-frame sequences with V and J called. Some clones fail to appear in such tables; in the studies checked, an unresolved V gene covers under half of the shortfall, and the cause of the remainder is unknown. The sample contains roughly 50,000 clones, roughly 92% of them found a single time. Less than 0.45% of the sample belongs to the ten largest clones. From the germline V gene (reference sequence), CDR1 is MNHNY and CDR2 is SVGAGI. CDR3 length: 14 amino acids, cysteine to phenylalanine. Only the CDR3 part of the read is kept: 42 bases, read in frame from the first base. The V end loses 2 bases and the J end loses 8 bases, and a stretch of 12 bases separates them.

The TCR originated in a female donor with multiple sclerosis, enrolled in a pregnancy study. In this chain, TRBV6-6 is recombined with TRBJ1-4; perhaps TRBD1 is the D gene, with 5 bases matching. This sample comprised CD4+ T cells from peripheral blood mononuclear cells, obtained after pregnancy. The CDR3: CASSYGGGGEKLFF. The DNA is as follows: TGTGCCAGCAGTTACGGGGGGGGAGGAGAAAAACTGTTTTTT.